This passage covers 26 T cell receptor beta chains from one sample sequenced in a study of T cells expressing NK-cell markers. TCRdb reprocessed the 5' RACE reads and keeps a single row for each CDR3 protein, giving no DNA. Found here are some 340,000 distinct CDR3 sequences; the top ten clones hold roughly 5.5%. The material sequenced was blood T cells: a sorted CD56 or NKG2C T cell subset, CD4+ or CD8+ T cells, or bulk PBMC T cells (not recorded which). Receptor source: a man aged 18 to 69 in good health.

CDR3: CASSSGGAFYNEQFF. The chain has TRBV6-5 and TRBJ2-1; without DNA, the TCRdb call of TRBD2 cannot be checked. In germline, CDR1 is MNHEY, CDR2 SVGAGI. CDR3 length equals 15 residues.

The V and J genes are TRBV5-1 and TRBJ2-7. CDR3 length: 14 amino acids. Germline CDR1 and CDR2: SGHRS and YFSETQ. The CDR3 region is CASSIWATSYEQYF.

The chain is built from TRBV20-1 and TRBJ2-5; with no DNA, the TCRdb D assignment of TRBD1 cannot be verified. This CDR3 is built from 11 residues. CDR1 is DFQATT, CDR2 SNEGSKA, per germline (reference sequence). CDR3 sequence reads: CSAGGGETQYF.

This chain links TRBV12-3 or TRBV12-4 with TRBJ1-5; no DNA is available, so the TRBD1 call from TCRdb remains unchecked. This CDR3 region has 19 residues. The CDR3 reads CASSPRPQTGTGSRQPQHF.

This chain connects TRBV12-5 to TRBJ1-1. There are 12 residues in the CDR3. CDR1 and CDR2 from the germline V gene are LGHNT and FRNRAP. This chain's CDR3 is CASGLAGLEAFF. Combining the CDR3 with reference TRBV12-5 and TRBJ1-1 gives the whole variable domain DARVTQTPRHKVTEMGQEVTMRCQPILGHNTVFWYRQTMMQGLELLAYFRNRAPLDDSGMPKDRFSAEMPDATLATLKIQPSEPRDSAVYFCASGLAGLEAFFGQGTRLTVV.

CDR3 sequence reads: CASSHTATDTQYF. The chain has TRBV4-1 and TRBJ2-3. CDR3 size: 13 residues. Germline lookup yields CDR1 MGHRA and CDR2 YSYEKL.

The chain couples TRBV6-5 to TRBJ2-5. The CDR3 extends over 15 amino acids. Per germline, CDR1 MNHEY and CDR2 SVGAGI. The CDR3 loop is CASITSLGSEETQYF.

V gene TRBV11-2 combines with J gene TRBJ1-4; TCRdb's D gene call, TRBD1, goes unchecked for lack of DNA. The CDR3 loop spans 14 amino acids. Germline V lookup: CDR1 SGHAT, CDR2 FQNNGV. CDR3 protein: CASSPWGQAEKLFF. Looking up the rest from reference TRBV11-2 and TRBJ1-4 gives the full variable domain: EAGVAQSPRYKIIEKRQSVAFWCNPISGHATLYWYQQILGQGPKLLIQFQNNGVVDDSQLPKDRFSAERLKGVDSTLKIQPAKLEDSAVYLCASSPWGQAEKLFFGSGTQLSVL.

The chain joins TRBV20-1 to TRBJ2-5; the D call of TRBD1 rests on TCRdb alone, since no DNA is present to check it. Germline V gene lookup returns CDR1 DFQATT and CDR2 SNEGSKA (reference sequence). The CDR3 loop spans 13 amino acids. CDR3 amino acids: CSAVRGAGETQYF.

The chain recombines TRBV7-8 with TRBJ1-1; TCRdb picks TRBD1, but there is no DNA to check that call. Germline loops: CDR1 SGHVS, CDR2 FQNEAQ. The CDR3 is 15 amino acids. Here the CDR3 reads CASSGTGTSNTEAFF.

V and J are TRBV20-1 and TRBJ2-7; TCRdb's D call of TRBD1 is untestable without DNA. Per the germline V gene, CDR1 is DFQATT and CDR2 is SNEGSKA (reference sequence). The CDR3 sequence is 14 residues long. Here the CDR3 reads CSASFRMGQGKQYF.

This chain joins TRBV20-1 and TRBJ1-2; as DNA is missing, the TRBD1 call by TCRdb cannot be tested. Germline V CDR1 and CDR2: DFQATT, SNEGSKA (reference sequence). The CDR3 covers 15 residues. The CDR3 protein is CSAREFGGSNYGYTF.

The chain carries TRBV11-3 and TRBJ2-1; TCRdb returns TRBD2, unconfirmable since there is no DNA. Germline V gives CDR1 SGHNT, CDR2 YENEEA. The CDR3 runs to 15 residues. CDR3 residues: CASSRGTSSINEQFF. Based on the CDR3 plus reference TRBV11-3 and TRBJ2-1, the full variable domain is EAGVVQSPRYKIIEKKQPVAFWCNPISGHNTLYWYLQNLGQGPELLIRYENEEAVDDSQLPKDRFSAERLKGVDSTLKIQPAELGDSAVYLCASSRGTSSINEQFFGPGTRLTVL.

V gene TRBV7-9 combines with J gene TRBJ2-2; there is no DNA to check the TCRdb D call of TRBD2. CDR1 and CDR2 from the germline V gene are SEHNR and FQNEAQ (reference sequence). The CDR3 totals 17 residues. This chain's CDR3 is CASSPPSSGGHTGELFF.

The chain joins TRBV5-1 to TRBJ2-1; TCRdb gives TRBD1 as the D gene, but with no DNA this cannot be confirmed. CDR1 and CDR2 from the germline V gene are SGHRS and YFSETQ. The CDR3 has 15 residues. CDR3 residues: CASGLGTWSVNEQFF.

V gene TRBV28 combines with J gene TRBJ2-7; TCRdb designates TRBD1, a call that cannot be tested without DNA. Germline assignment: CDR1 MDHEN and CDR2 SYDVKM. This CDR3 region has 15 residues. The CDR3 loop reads CASRHAFMGRGEQYF.

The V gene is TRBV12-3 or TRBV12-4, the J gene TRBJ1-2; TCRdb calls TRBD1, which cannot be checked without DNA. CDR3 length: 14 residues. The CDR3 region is CASGGGRGRYGYTF.

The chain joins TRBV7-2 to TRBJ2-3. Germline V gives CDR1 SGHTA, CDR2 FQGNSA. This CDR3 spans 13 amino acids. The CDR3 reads CASSFGVRDTQYF.

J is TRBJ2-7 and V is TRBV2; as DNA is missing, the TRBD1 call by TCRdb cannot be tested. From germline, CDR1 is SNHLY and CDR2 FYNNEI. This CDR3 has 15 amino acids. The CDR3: CASSAAQGVPSGQYF.

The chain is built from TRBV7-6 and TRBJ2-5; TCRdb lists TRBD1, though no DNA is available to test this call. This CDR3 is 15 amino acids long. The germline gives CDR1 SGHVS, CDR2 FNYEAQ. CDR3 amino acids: CASSFRLRGQETQYF.

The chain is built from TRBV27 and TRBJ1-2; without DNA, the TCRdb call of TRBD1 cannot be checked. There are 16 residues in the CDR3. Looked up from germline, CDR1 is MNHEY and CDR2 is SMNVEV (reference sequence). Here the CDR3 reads CASSGRQGPTNYGYTF.

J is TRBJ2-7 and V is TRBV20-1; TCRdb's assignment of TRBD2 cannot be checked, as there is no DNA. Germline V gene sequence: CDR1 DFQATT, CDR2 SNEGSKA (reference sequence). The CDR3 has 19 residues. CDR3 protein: CSARASTSGGARSSYEQYF.

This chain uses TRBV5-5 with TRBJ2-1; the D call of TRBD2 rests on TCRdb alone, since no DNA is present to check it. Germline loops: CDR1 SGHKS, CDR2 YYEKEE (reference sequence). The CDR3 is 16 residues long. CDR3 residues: CASSLGVAGGMNEQFF.

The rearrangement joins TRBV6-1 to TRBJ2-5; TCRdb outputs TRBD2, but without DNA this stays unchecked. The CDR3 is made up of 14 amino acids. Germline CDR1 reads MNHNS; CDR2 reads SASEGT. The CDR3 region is CASRRLAGAETQYF.

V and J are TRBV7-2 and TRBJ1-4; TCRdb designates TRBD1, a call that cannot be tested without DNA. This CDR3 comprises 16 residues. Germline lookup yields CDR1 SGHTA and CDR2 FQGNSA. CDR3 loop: CASSLPRGTRNEKLFF.

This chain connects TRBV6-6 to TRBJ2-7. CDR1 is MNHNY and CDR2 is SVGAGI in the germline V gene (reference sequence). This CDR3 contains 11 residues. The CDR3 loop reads CASTKGYEQYF.